The present entry profiles one T cell receptor (beta chain) with its context. The data are from a study of blood T cell repertoires in COVID-19. Across the whole study: COVID-19 samples, acute and convalescent, were from the United States, Italy and Spain. Sources were T cells, B-cell-depleted T cells, or PBMCs; the material itself was cDNA or gDNA.

Authors' processing steps: Amplification from reference gene primers served as the basis for estimated nucleated cell counts. Here immunoSEQ multiplex PCR was the method, and the copy in TCRdb shows in-frame clones only, minus some. V and J calls and clone size are given by that table; D and trimming were obtained from the DNA. This table holds approximately 190,000 clones, roughly 84% found once. Trimming took 1 base from V and 5 from J, leaving 6 bases between them. The CDR3 is 13 residues long. Germline values: CDR1 SGHVS, CDR2 FQNEAQ. This chain uses TRBV7-8 with TRBJ1-5; perhaps TRBD1 as D (5 bases). Sequencing was carried out using peripheral blood. The receptor comes from a middle-aged woman who had recovered from COVID-19. As DNA, the CDR3 is TGTGCCAGCAGCTTAGGGGGGGATCAGCCCCAGCATTTT. Protein: CASSLGGDQPQHF.